Included here is one T cell receptor beta chain sequence, with context. The antigen is unknown. The CDR3 length is 14 residues. From germline, CDR1 is LNHDA and CDR2 SQIVND (reference sequence). Trimming removed 9 bases from V and 2 bases from J, with 16 bases in between. These data belong to a study of T cells in Graves' hyperthyroidism and ophthalmopathy. TCR beta CDR3 regions were amplified from RNA transcripts. HTBI primers were the set used in a first-round RT-PCR of the TCR CDR3. MiXCR, applied by TCRdb to the multiplex PCR reads, yields one record per CDR3 protein. The table shows 550,000 to 700,000 distinct CDR3 sequences, with under 60% occurring only once. Study-wide findings and caveats: Among clonotypes expanded in thyroid above 0.001, most were also found in blood.

The chain links TRBV19 to TRBJ1-1, with TRBD1 as a possible D gene (6 bases). Sequencing input: peripheral blood or thyroid tissue (not recorded which). The TCR comes from an adult woman with Graves' disease, either hyperthyroidism or ophthalmopathy (not recorded which). The CDR3 is CASSPGGTNTEAFF. The CDR3 DNA reads TGTGCCAGCAGCCCCGGAGGGACAAACACTGAAGCTTTCTTT.